Following are 14 T cell receptor beta chains from one sample sequenced in a study of T cell responses to AZD1222 COVID-19 vaccine. Measured with immunoSEQ multiplex PCR; TCRdb has only the in-frame clones, and not every one. Here the sample spans 100,000 to 150,000 clones, 70% to 90% being singletons. This material consisted of peripheral blood, taken on day 0 of AZD1222 vaccination. Every receptor here comes from an adult in good health.

This clone was recorded a few times. This chain uses TRBV29-1 with TRBJ2-7; D uncertain. Trimming took 3 bases from V and 4 from J, leaving 10 bases between them. In germline, CDR1 is SQVTM, CDR2 ANQGSEA. The CDR3 runs to 12 residues. The CDR3 loop reads CSVESGRYEQYF. Written as DNA, the CDR3 is TGCAGCGTTGAGTCGGGTCGGTACGAGCAGTACTTC.

V gene TRBV4-1 combines with J gene TRBJ1-2; maybe TRBD1 (5 bases). The V gene lost 4 bases and the J gene lost 4 bases, with 19 bases spanning the gap. The CDR3 contains 16 residues. Germline V CDR1 and CDR2: MGHRA, YSYEKL. For the CDR3, the DNA is TGCGCCAGCAGCCGGGACCCAACGGGAAGGACCTATGGCTACACCTTC. This gives the protein CASSRDPTGRTYGYTF.

The chain's CDR3 is CASSPRRGTGELFF. CDR3 DNA: TGTGCCAGCAGCCCAAGAAGGGGAACCGGGGAGCTGTTTTTT. This chain connects TRBV3-1 (or the pseudogene TRBV3-2) to TRBJ2-2; TRBD1 is a possible D gene (5 bases). CDR3 size: 14 residues. V was clipped by 4 bases and J by 5 bases, with 11 bases between them. Germline-derived CDR1 and CDR2 are LGHDT and YNNKEL (reference sequence).

The CDR3, as DNA: TGTGCCAGCGGATACAGGGATCGGCAGCCCCAGCATTTT. Translation gives CASGYRDRQPQHF. The chain recombines TRBV7-2 with TRBJ1-5; possibly TRBD1 for D (6 bases). The V gene lost 8 bases and the J gene lost 7 bases, with 15 bases spanning the gap. Germline CDR1 and CDR2: SGHTA and FQGNSA. This CDR3 is built from 13 residues.

The genes are TRBV5-1 and TRBJ1-2; weak D call: TRBD1 (5 bases). Trimming stripped 5 bases from V and 0 bases from J, with 8 bases between. Germline lookup yields CDR1 SGHRS and CDR2 YFSETQ. The CDR3 length is 13 residues. The CDR3 nucleotides read TGCGCCAGCAGTCAGGGTACTAACTATGGCTACACCTTC. This encodes CASSQGTNYGYTF. Variable domain in full (rest from reference TRBV5-1 and TRBJ1-2): KAGVTQTPRYLIKTRGQQVTLSCSPISGHRSVSWYQQTPGQGLQFLFEYFSETQRNKGNFPGRFSGRQFSNSRSEMNVSTLELGDSALYLCASSQGTNYGYTFGSGTRLTVV.

The V call is TRBV15, the J call TRBJ1-2, with 12 bases that match TRBD1. J gave up 7 bases and V 0 bases, and 6 bases lay outside the gene matches. CDR3 length: 16 residues. In germline, CDR1 is LNHNV, CDR2 YYDKDF (reference sequence). CDR3: CATSRDWDRGLGGYTF. The CDR3, as DNA: TGTGCCACCAGCAGAGATTGGGACAGGGGGCTCGGTGGCTACACCTTC.

The chain is built from TRBV3-1 (or the pseudogene TRBV3-2) and TRBJ1-2; no definite D call. This CDR3 comprises 13 residues. CDR1 and CDR2 from the germline V gene are LGHDT and YNNKEL (reference sequence). V was cut by 1 base and J by 4 bases, with 7 bases left in between. The CDR3, as DNA: TGTGCCAGCAGCCAAGTGCAAGGCTATGGCTACACCTTC. Amino acids: CASSQVQGYGYTF.

The rearrangement joins TRBV6-2 or TRBV6-3 to TRBJ2-7; TRBD1 agrees at 9 bases. Unmatched junction bases numbered 3, after V lost 1 base and J lost 2 bases. CDR3 length: 15 residues. The germline V gene encodes CDR1 MNHEY and CDR2 SVGEGT. The CDR3 coding sequence is TGTGCCAGCAGTTACTACGGGACAGGGACCTACGAGCAGTACTTC. Protein product: CASSYYGTGTYEQYF.

CDR3 in amino acids: CASSQTSGTVYGYTF. The CDR3 DNA sequence: TGTGCCAGCAGCCAGACCTCCGGGACAGTCTATGGCTACACCTTC. The chain carries TRBV6-2 or TRBV6-3 and TRBJ1-2, with 7 bases that match TRBD1. Germline trimming cut 6 bases from V and 4 bases from J; bases unmatched to any gene: 11. The CDR3 is made up of 15 amino acids. Germline values: CDR1 MNHEY, CDR2 SVGEGT.

V is TRBV7-9 and J is TRBJ2-7; no firm D call. V gave up 5 bases and J gave up 1 base, with 6 bases separating them. Germline V CDR1 and CDR2: SEHNR, FQNEAQ (reference sequence). The CDR3 is 12 residues long. For the CDR3, the DNA is TGTGCCAGCAGCCGGTCTTCCTACGAGCAGTACTTC. Translation gives CASSRSSYEQYF. The whole variable domain, filled in from reference TRBV7-9 and TRBJ2-7, reads DTGVSQNPRHKITKRGQNVTFRCDPISEHNRLYWYRQTLGQGPEFLTYFQNEAQLEKSRLLSDRFSAERPKGSFSTLEIQRTEQGDSAMYLCASSRSSYEQYFGPGTRLTVT.

V and J are TRBV19 and TRBJ2-5; D is undetermined. The CDR3 totals 13 residues. CDR1 LNHDA and CDR2 SQIVND come from the germline V gene (reference sequence). Trimming shortened V by 5 bases and J by 5 bases, and 12 bases separated the two germline ends. The CDR3 DNA reads TGTGCCAGTAGTGATCTGTTTCGGGAGACCCAGTACTTC. It encodes CASSDLFRETQYF. The full variable domain, with the rest looked up from reference TRBV19 and TRBJ2-5, is DGGITQSPKYLFRKEGQNVTLSCEQNLNHDAMYWYRQDPGQGLRLIYYSQIVNDFQKGDIAEGYSVSREKKESFPLTVTSAQKNPTAFYLCASSDLFRETQYFGPGTRLLVL.

The chain carries TRBV13 and TRBJ1-6; 7 nucleotides match TRBD1. From germline, CDR1 is PRHDT and CDR2 FYEKMQ (reference sequence). Trimming at V came to 3 bases and at J to 5 bases, leaving 1 base not matched to a gene. The length of the CDR3 is 14 residues. The CDR3 DNA is TGTGCCAGCAGCTTCGACAGGGATAATTCACCCCTCCACTTT. This sequence encodes CASSFDRDNSPLHF. The complete variable domain, with remaining parts taken from reference TRBV13 and TRBJ1-6, reads AAGVIQSPRHLIKEKRETATLKCYPIPRHDTVYWYQQGPGQDPQFLISFYEKMQSDKGSIPDRFSAQQFSDYHSELNMSSLELGDSALYFCASSFDRDNSPLHFGNGTRLTVT.

The V call is TRBV12-3 or TRBV12-4, the J call TRBJ1-5; D is unresolved. The V and J ends lost 0 bases and 6 bases respectively, with 3 bases between them. CDR3 size: 12 residues. CDR3 loop: CASSLAPQPQHF. The CDR3 nucleotides are TGTGCCAGCAGTTTAGCGCCTCAGCCCCAGCATTTT.

The V call is TRBV5-6, the J call TRBJ2-7; D may be TRBD1 or TRBD2 (6 bases each). Per the germline V gene, CDR1 is SGHDT and CDR2 is YYEEEE. The V and J ends lost 5 bases and 4 bases respectively, with 10 bases between them. The length of the CDR3 is 12 residues. The CDR3, as DNA: TGTGCCAGCAGTTGGGGGGCGTACGAGCAGTACTTC. Its protein product is CASSWGAYEQYF.